The rows below give T cell receptor beta chains drawn from one sample of a study of early T cells in non-severe SARS-CoV-2 infection. TCRdb fed the 5' RACE reads into MiXCR, producing one record per CDR3 protein. The top ten clones hold around 5.1% of a sample with more than 80,000 distinct CDR3 sequences, roughly 11% of them seen once. Sequenced material: whole blood. The receptors derive from an adult who was a healthcare worker with PCR-confirmed SARS-CoV-2 infection or an uninfected control (not recorded which). Each CDR3 is given with its conserved first and last residue. The order of the fields is CDR3 length, D gene, V gene, J gene, clone size, CDR3 protein, CDR3 DNA. D genes are given only for firm matches. A clone size is listed for some rows: how often the clone was seen (once, few, many), or a class if it is expanded.

CDR3 length: 14; D gene: TRBD1; V gene: TRBV3-1; J gene: TRBJ1-2; clone size: few; CDR3 protein: CASSQVQGKDGYTF; CDR3 DNA: TGTGCCAGCAGCCAAGTACAGGGGAAAGATGGCTACACCTTC
CDR3 length: 16; D gene: -; V gene: TRBV5-1; J gene: TRBJ2-7; clone size: -; CDR3 protein: CASSRRTEGIYYEQYF; CDR3 DNA: TGCGCCAGCAGCAGGCGGACAGAGGGCATCTACTACGAGCAGTACTTC
CDR3 length: 11; D gene: TRBD1; V gene: TRBV9; J gene: TRBJ2-1; clone size: many; CDR3 protein: CASSGVGQGDF; CDR3 DNA: TGTGCCAGCAGCGGAGTTGGACAGGGGGACTTC
CDR3 length: 15; D gene: -; V gene: TRBV7-9; J gene: TRBJ1-4; clone size: many; CDR3 protein: CASSRGRQLNEKLFF; CDR3 DNA: TGTGCCAGCAGCCGAGGACGTCAATTGAATGAAAAACTGTTTTTT
CDR3 length: 15; D gene: -; V gene: TRBV6-5; J gene: TRBJ1-1; clone size: -; CDR3 protein: CASSYSRARGTEAFF; CDR3 DNA: TGTGCCAGCAGTTACTCCCGGGCGAGGGGCACTGAAGCTTTCTTT
CDR3 length: 16; D gene: TRBD2; V gene: TRBV11-2; J gene: TRBJ2-7; clone size: many; CDR3 protein: CASSLGNSGGPDEQYF; CDR3 DNA: TGTGCCAGCAGCTTAGGGAATAGCGGGGGTCCCGACGAGCAGTACTTC
CDR3 length: 15; D gene: -; V gene: TRBV24-1; J gene: TRBJ2-1; clone size: -; CDR3 protein: CATSDSGHPYNEQFF; CDR3 DNA: TGTGCCACCAGTGATTCGGGACACCCTTACAATGAGCAGTTCTTC
CDR3 length: 15; D gene: -; V gene: TRBV6-1; J gene: TRBJ2-1; clone size: many; CDR3 protein: CASSDRPHWGNEQFF; CDR3 DNA: TGTGCCAGCAGTGACCGTCCCCACTGGGGCAATGAGCAGTTCTTC
CDR3 length: 11; D gene: -; V gene: TRBV20-1; J gene: TRBJ1-1; clone size: few; CDR3 protein: CSATPTIRAFF; CDR3 DNA: TGCAGTGCCACCCCTACGATTCGAGCTTTCTTT
CDR3 length: 13; D gene: -; V gene: TRBV6-2/TRBV6-3; J gene: TRBJ1-2; clone size: many; CDR3 protein: CASSYAGQAGYTF; CDR3 DNA: TGTGCCAGCAGTTACGCCGGACAAGCTGGCTACACCTTC
CDR3 length: 16; D gene: -; V gene: TRBV7-9; J gene: TRBJ1-4; clone size: many; CDR3 protein: CASSLGSGATNEKLFF; CDR3 DNA: TGTGCCAGCAGCTTAGGAAGTGGCGCAACTAATGAAAAACTGTTTTTT
CDR3 length: 16; D gene: -; V gene: TRBV2; J gene: TRBJ1-1; clone size: many; CDR3 protein: CASRGGRADRNTEAFF; CDR3 DNA: TGTGCCAGCAGGGGAGGTAGGGCGGATAGGAACACTGAAGCTTTCTTT
CDR3 length: 15; D gene: -; V gene: TRBV6-1; J gene: TRBJ2-7; clone size: -; CDR3 protein: CASSEDGREPYEQYF; CDR3 DNA: TGTGCCAGCAGTGAGGACGGCCGGGAGCCCTACGAGCAGTACTTC
CDR3 length: 12; D gene: -; V gene: TRBV2; J gene: TRBJ1-4; clone size: -; CDR3 protein: CASSYVDGKLFF; CDR3 DNA: TGTGCCAGCAGTTACGTTGATGGAAAACTGTTTTTT
CDR3 length: 14; D gene: -; V gene: TRBV27; J gene: TRBJ1-2; clone size: -; CDR3 protein: CASASLVESYGYTF; CDR3 DNA: TGTGCCAGCGCTTCCCTAGTTGAGAGCTATGGCTACACCTTC
CDR3 length: 14; D gene: TRBD1; V gene: TRBV29-1; J gene: TRBJ2-7; clone size: few; CDR3 protein: CSAIGTGLSYEQYF; CDR3 DNA: TGCAGCGCTATAGGGACAGGCCTTTCCTACGAGCAGTACTTC
CDR3 length: 17; D gene: -; V gene: TRBV2; J gene: TRBJ2-2; clone size: -; CDR3 protein: CASSEAGGGPNTGELFF; CDR3 DNA: TGTGCCAGCAGTGAAGCGGGAGGGGGCCCGAACACCGGGGAGCTGTTTTTT